The source of this TCR beta chain is a study of OX40 agonist ivuxolimab in advanced cancers. This clone came up once. CDR1 MGHRA and CDR2 YSYEKL come from the germline V gene. This CDR3 comprises 17 residues. Deletions cut 0 bases from V and 4 bases from J, with 16 bases between. TCRdb's table, derived via immunoSEQ multiplex PCR, lists solely in-frame clones and lacks some. The sample contains approximately 61,000 clones, roughly 87% of which appear only once. This sequence originates from an adult with an advanced solid tumor such as melanoma, head and neck, liver or kidney cancer. The sample consisted of CD4+ or CD8+ T cells sorted from blood, taken in a trial of the OX40 agonist ivuxolimab. The gene calls are TRBV4-1 and TRBJ2-1; perhaps D is TRBD1 or TRBD2 (5 bases each). The CDR3 nucleotides are TGCGCCAGCAGCCAAGATTGGGCCCCTGGGGGATACAATGAGCAGTTCTTC. It encodes CASSQDWAPGGYNEQFF.